These T cell receptor beta chains were read from a single sample in a study of molecular identifiers for immune sequencing clone quantification. TCRdb itself ran the PCR reads through MiXCR, one entry per CDR3 protein. The sample yields a few hundred thousand distinct CDR3 sequences, around 21% seen once. Sequencing was done on a sample of naive CD8+ T cells from blood, with Jurkat cell RNA spiked in. These receptors originate from a human donor in good health. Some libraries in this study had Jurkat cell RNA spiked in. CDR3s include the opening cysteine and the closing phenylalanine or tryptophan. A D gene is named only where the DNA matches it firmly. Clone size is not always given. Where it is, it says once, few, many or a class for expanded clones.

D gene,V gene,CDR3 length,clone size,J gene,CDR3 DNA,CDR3 protein
-,TRBV6-1,16,-,TRBJ2-5,TGTGCCAGCAGTGAACTCGCGGCGGGGTCCCAAGAGACCCAGTACTTC,CASSELAAGSQETQYF
TRBD1,TRBV12-3/TRBV12-4,17,-,TRBJ2-2,TGTGCCAGCAGTTTCCCGGGACAGGAATCGGGTTTAGGGGAGCTGTTTTTT,CASSFPGQESGLGELFF
-,TRBV28,16,many,TRBJ1-5,TGTGCCAGCAGGCACGGCCGGGACCGCGGCAATCAGCCCCAGCATTTT,CASRHGRDRGNQPQHF
-,TRBV5-6,16,-,TRBJ1-2,TGTGCCAGCAGCTTGTTGCAGGCGGGCCCGAACTATGGCTACACCTTC,CASSLLQAGPNYGYTF
TRBD1,TRBV13,15,many,TRBJ2-5,TGTGCCAGCAGCCAACCCCAGGGGGCTCGAGAGACCCAGTACTTC,CASSQPQGARETQYF
TRBD2,TRBV7-9,17,many,TRBJ2-7,TGTGCCAGCAGCTCCCCCAATAGCGGGGGGACATTCTACGAGCAGTACTTC,CASSSPNSGGTFYEQYF
-,TRBV20-1,13,few,TRBJ2-5,TGCAGTGCCAGGCCCAGGGGGGAAGAGACCCAGTACTTC,CSARPRGEETQYF
-,TRBV4-1,17,many,TRBJ1-1,TGCGCCAGCAGCCAAGATCCCACAGGGTACGGTACCACTGAAGCTTTCTTT,CASSQDPTGYGTTEAFF
TRBD1,TRBV5-5,15,-,TRBJ1-5,TGTGCCAGCAGCTGGGACAGGGGCGACGGCCAGCCCCAGCATTTT,CASSWDRGDGQPQHF
-,TRBV4-3,19,few,TRBJ2-7,TGCGCCAGCAGCCAAGATATCGAACTCAGACGGGAGAATCCCTACGAGCAGTACTTC,CASSQDIELRRENPYEQYF
TRBD2,TRBV20-1,14,-,TRBJ2-1,TGCAGTGCTCCTAGCGGCTTGGCGTACAATGAGCAGTTCTTC,CSAPSGLAYNEQFF
TRBD2,TRBV9,19,few,TRBJ2-3,TGTGCCAGCAGCTCAACTAGCGGGAGAGATATTACGAGCACAGATACGCAGTATTTT,CASSSTSGRDITSTDTQYF
-,TRBV19,11,-,TRBJ2-2,TGTGCCAGTATGGGGAACGGGGAGCTGTTTTTT,CASMGNGELFF
TRBD2,TRBV7-9,21,-,TRBJ2-2,TGTGCCAGCAGCTTGGTCCTGGTAGAGAAGGTAGCGGGCGCGAACGCCGGGGAGCTGTTTTTT,CASSLVLVEKVAGANAGELFF
TRBD1,TRBV20-1,11,-,TRBJ1-1,TGCAGTGAGGGGGCAGGCACTGAAGCTTTCTTT,CSEGAGTEAFF
-,TRBV27,13,few,TRBJ2-1,TGTGCCAGCAGTTTTCAAGCGTCGGATGAGCAGTTCTTC,CASSFQASDEQFF
TRBD2,TRBV6-5,15,few,TRBJ2-5,TGTGCCAGCAGTTACGTAGCGGGGGGATTGGAGACCCAGTACTTC,CASSYVAGGLETQYF
-,TRBV6-4,16,few,TRBJ2-6,TGTGCCAGCAGTGAAACAGGGCTCTCTGGGGCCAACGTCCTGACTTTC,CASSETGLSGANVLTF
-,TRBV5-4,13,many,TRBJ2-5,TGTGCCAGCAGCTTGGGGTTGCGAGAGACCCAGTACTTC,CASSLGLRETQYF
TRBD2,TRBV25-1,15,many,TRBJ2-3,TGTGCCAGCAGTGATGTAGCGGGGGCCACAGATACGCAGTATTTT,CASSDVAGATDTQYF